The clone carrying this TCR beta chain was detected only a few times. Germline V gene sequence: CDR1 SGHDT, CDR2 YYEEEE. The CDR3 is 15 residues long. The ends lost 7 bases at V and 4 bases at J; junction bases unmatched: 10. TCRdb re-called the 5' RACE reads with MiXCR, one entry per CDR3 protein. The sample records roughly 250,000 distinct CDR3 sequences, over 12% being singletons. The record originates from a study of identical twins. The sequenced sample was memory (CD45RO+) T cells sorted from blood. The V call is TRBV5-6, the J call TRBJ2-1; 8 nucleotides agree with TRBD1. The clonotype comes from a woman aged 18-30 years in good health. For the CDR3, the DNA is TGTGCCAGCGACGTCAGGGGGCGAGGGTACAATGAGCAGTTCTTC. This codes for CASDVRGRGYNEQFF.